Presented here are 10 T cell receptor beta chains from one specimen sequenced in a study of blood T cell repertoires in COVID-19. Sequencing was performed with immunoSEQ multiplex PCR; in TCRdb, only in-frame clones are kept and a portion is missing. The profile shows tens of thousands of clones, about 85% of them singletons. The sample comprised peripheral blood. The receptors stem from a woman of 80 years or more with acute or convalescent COVID-19.

The V and J genes are TRBV30 and TRBJ1-3; D gene uncertain. The V gene lost 5 bases and the J gene lost 4 bases, with 12 bases spanning the gap. Per the germline V gene, CDR1 is GTSNPN and CDR2 is SVGIG (reference sequence). CDR3 length: 13 amino acids. CDR3 residues: CAWEPSGGNTIYF. The DNA for the CDR3 is TGTGCCTGGGAGCCCTCCGGGGGAAACACCATATATTTT.

The chain has TRBV3-1 (or the pseudogene TRBV3-2) and TRBJ2-1; 7 bases agree with TRBD1. Looked up from germline, CDR1 is LGHDT and CDR2 is YNNKEL (reference sequence). Germline trimming cut 8 bases from V and 4 bases from J; bases unmatched to any gene: 11. The CDR3 sequence is 15 residues long. The CDR3: CASGLNRDRYNEQFF. The CDR3 DNA reads as TGTGCCAGCGGCCTAAACCGGGACAGATACAATGAGCAGTTCTTC.

This chain joins TRBV7-3 and TRBJ2-3; 8 bases align to TRBD2. The V gene's germline CDR1 is SGHTA and CDR2 FQGTGA. V was clipped by 2 bases and J by 5 bases; unmatched bases: 9. CDR3 size: 16 residues. CDR3 nucleotides: TGTGCCAGCAGCTTATCGGGGGGGCCTCTCAGAGATACGCAGTATTTT. It translates to CASSLSGGPLRDTQYF.

The chain joins TRBV5-1 to TRBJ2-1, with 8 bases identical to TRBD1. V trimming: 5 bases; J trimming: 6 bases; junction bases outside the gene matches: 4. CDR3 size: 13 residues. CDR1 SGHRS and CDR2 YFSETQ come from the germline V gene. The CDR3 loop reads CASRGQGANEQFF. The CDR3 nucleotides are TGCGCCAGCAGAGGGCAGGGGGCCAATGAGCAGTTCTTC.

This chain's CDR3 is CASSVAGGGETQYF. CDR3 nucleotides: TGTGCCAGCAGCGTAGCAGGGGGCGGAGAGACCCAGTACTTC. This chain joins TRBV9 and TRBJ2-5; 8 nucleotides line up with TRBD1. CDR1 is SGDLS and CDR2 is YYNGEE in the germline V gene. With 0 bases clipped from V and 4 bases from J, the junction kept 2 bases outside the gene matches. The CDR3 has 14 residues.

The chain couples TRBV7-2 to TRBJ2-2; D is unresolved. With 2 bases removed from V and 7 bases from J, the gap between germline ends came to 8 bases. The CDR3 runs to 13 residues. Per the germline V gene, CDR1 is SGHTA and CDR2 is FQGNSA. The CDR3 bases are TGTGCCAGCAGCTTAATGCAGGTCGGGGAGCTGTTTTTT. Translation: CASSLMQVGELFF. Full variable domain (missing parts from reference TRBV7-2 and TRBJ2-2): GAGVSQSPSNKVTEKGKDVELRCDPISGHTALYWYRQSLGQGLEFLIYFQGNSAPDKSGLPSDRFSAERTGGSVSTLTIQRTQQEDSAVYLCASSLMQVGELFFGEGSRLTVL.

V is TRBV7-9 and J is TRBJ2-1; TRBD2 matches 7 bases. Losses at the gene ends were 5 bases for V and 1 base for J; bases not matched to a gene: 5. Germline CDR1 and CDR2: SEHNR and FQNEAQ (reference sequence). The CDR3 has 15 amino acids. The CDR3 region has the DNA TGTGCCAGCAGCCCACGGACTAGTTCCTACAATGAGCAGTTCTTC. Encoded protein: CASSPRTSSYNEQFF. Drawing the rest from reference TRBV7-9 and TRBJ2-1, the complete variable domain is DTGVSQNPRHKITKRGQNVTFRCDPISEHNRLYWYRQTLGQGPEFLTYFQNEAQLEKSRLLSDRFSAERPKGSFSTLEIQRTEQGDSAMYLCASSPRTSSYNEQFFGPGTRLTVL.

The rearrangement joins TRBV19 to TRBJ2-6; perhaps TRBD1 as D (6 bases). Germline CDR1 LNHDA, CDR2 SQIVND (reference sequence). V gave up 7 bases and J gave up 0 bases, with 10 bases separating them. This CDR3 has 15 residues. In DNA, the CDR3 is TGTGCCAGTATTCAGACAGGCTCTGGGGCCAACGTCCTGACTTTC. It yields the protein CASIQTGSGANVLTF.

The chain recombines TRBV7-2 with TRBJ1-1, with TRBD1 matching over 8 bases. Germline lookup yields CDR1 SGHTA and CDR2 FQGNSA. The ends lost 1 base at V and 0 bases at J; junction bases unmatched: 1. CDR3 length: 15 amino acids. The CDR3 spells CASSLDRGVNTEAFF. The CDR3 DNA is TGTGCCAGCAGCTTAGACAGGGGGGTGAACACTGAAGCTTTCTTT.

This rearrangement joins TRBV7-2 to TRBJ1-4; 9 bases are a match to TRBD1. With 5 bases clipped from V and 8 bases from J, the junction kept 6 bases outside the gene matches. Germline assignment: CDR1 SGHTA and CDR2 FQGNSA. There are 14 residues in the CDR3. CDR3 in amino acids: CASSSNRGREKLFF. The CDR3 nucleotides read TGTGCCAGCAGCAGTAACAGGGGGCGGGAAAAACTGTTTTTT. The entire variable domain, with the rest obtained from reference TRBV7-2 and TRBJ1-4, is as follows: GAGVSQSPSNKVTEKGKDVELRCDPISGHTALYWYRQSLGQGLEFLIYFQGNSAPDKSGLPSDRFSAERTGGSVSTLTIQRTQQEDSAVYLCASSSNRGREKLFFGSGTQLSVL.